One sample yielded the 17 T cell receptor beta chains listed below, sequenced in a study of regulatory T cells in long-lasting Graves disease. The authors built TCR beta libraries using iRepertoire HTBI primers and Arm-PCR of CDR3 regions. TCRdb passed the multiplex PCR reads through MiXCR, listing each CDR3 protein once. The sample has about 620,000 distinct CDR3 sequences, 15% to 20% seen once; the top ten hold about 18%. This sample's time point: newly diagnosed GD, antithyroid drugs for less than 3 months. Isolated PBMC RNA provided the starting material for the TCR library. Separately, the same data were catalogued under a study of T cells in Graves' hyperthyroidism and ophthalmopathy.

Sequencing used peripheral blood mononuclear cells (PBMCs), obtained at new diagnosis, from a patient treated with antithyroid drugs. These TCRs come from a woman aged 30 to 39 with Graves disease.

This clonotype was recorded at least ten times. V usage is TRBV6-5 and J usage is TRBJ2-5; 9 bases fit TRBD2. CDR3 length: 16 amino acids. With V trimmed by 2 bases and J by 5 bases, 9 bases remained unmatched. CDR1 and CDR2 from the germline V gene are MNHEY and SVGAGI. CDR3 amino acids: CASSYPSAGGTETQYF. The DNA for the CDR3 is TGTGCCAGCAGTTACCCATCAGCGGGAGGTACTGAGACCCAGTACTTC.

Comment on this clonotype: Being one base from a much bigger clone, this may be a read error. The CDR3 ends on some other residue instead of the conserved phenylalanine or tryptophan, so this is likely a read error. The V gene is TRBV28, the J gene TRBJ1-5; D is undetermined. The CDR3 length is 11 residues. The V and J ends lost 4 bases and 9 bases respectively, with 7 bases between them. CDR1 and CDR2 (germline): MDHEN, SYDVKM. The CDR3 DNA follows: TGTGCCAGCAGTTCCGGCCGGCCCCAGCATTTG. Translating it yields CASSSGRPQHL.

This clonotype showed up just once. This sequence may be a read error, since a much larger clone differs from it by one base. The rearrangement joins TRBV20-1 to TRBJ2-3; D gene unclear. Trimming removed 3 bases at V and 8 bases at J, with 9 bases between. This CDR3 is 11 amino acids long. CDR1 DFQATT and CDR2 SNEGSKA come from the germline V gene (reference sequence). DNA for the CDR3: TGCAGTGCTAGTTTACGTGGTACGCAGTATTTT. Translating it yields CSASLRGTQYF.

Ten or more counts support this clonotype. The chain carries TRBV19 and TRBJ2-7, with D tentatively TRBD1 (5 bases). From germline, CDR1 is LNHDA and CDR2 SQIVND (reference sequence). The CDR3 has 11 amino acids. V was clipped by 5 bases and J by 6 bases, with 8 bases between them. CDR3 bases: TGTGCCAGTAGTGGGCAGGGCGAGCAGTACTTC. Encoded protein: CASSGQGEQYF.

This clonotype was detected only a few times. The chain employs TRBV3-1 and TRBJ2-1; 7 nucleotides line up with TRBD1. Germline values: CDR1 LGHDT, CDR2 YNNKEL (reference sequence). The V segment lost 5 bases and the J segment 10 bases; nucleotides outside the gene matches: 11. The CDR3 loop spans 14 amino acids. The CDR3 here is CASSVSTGQSEQFF. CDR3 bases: TGTGCCAGCAGCGTATCGACAGGGCAATCCGAGCAGTTCTTC.

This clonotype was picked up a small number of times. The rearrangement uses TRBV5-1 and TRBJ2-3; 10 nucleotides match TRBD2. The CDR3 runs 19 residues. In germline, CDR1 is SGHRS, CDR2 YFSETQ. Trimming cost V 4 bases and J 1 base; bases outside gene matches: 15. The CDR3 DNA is TGCGCCAGCAGCCAACCACTAGCGGGGACTCTACTACGCACAGATACGCAGTATTTT. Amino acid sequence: CASSQPLAGTLLRTDTQYF. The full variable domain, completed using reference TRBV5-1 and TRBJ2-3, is KAGVTQTPRYLIKTRGQQVTLSCSPISGHRSVSWYQQTPGQGLQFLFEYFSETQRNKGNFPGRFSGRQFSNSRSEMNVSTLELGDSALYLCASSQPLAGTLLRTDTQYFGPGTRLTVL.

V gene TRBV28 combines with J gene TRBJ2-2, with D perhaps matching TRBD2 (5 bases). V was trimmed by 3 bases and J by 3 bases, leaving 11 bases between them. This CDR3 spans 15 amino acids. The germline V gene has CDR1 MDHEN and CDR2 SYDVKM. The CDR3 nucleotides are TGTGCCAGCAGTTTCCTAGCAAGGGACACCGGGGAGCTGTTTTTT. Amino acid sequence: CASSFLARDTGELFF. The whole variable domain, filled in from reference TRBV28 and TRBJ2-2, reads DVKVTQSSRYLVKRTGEKVFLECVQDMDHENMFWYRQDPGLGLRLIYFSYDVKMKEKGDIPEGYSVSREKKERFSLILESASTNQTSMYLCASSFLARDTGELFFGEGSRLTVL.

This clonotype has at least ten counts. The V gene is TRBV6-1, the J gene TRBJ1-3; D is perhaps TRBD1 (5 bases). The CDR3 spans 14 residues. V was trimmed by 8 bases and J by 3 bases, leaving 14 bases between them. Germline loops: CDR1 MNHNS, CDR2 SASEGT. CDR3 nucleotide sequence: TGTGCCAGCGCGGGGGGGTTTTTTGGAAACACCATATATTTT. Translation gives CASAGGFFGNTIYF.

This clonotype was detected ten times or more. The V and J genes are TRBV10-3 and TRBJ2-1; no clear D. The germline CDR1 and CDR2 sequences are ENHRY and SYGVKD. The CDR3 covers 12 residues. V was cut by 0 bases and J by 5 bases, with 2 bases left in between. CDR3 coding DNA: TGTGCCATCAGTGAGTCGAACAATGAGCAGTTCTTC. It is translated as CAISESNNEQFF.

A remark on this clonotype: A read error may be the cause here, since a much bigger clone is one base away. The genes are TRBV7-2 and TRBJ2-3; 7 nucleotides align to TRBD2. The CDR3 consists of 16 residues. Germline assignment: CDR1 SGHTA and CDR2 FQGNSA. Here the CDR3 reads CAGSLAGRTSTDTQYF. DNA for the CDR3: TGTGCCGGCAGCTTAGCGGGCCGTACTAGCACAGATACGCAGTATTTT.

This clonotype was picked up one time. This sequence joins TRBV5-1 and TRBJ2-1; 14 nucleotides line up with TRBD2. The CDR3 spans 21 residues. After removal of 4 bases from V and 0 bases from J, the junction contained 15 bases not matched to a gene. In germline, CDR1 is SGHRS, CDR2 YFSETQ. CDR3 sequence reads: CASSTHPGLAGALGSYNEQFF. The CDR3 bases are TGCGCCAGCAGCACACATCCGGGACTAGCGGGAGCATTAGGCTCCTACAATGAGCAGTTCTTC.

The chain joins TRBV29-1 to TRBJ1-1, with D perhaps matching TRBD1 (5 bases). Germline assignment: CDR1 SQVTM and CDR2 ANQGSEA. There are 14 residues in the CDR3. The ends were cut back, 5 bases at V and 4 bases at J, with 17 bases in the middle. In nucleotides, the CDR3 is TGCAGCGTTATATCGGGGGGTCCTAGCACTGAAGCTTTCTTT. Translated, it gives CSVISGGPSTEAFF.

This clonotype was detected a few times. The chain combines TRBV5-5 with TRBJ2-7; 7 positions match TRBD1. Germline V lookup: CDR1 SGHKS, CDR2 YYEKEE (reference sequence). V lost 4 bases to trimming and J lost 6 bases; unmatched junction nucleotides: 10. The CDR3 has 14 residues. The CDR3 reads CASSGDSGSPEQYF. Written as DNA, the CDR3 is TGTGCCAGCAGCGGGGACAGTGGAAGCCCCGAGCAGTACTTC.

CDR3 loop: CASSPPGLREEKEQYF. CDR3 in DNA: TGTGCCAGCTCACCACCGGGCCTGCGGGAGGAAAAGGAGCAGTACTTC. The rearrangement joins TRBV18 to TRBJ2-7, with TRBD2 identical over 8 bases. Trimming cost V 0 bases and J 7 bases; bases outside gene matches: 11. Germline V CDR1 and CDR2: KGHSH, LQKENI. The CDR3 is 16 amino acids. Looking up the rest from reference TRBV18 and TRBJ2-7 gives the full variable domain: NAGVMQNPRHLVRRRGQEARLRCSPMKGHSHVYWYRQLPEEGLKFMVYLQKENIIDESGMPKERFSAEFPKEGPSILRIQQVVRGDSAAYFCASSPPGLREEKEQYFGPGTRLTVT.

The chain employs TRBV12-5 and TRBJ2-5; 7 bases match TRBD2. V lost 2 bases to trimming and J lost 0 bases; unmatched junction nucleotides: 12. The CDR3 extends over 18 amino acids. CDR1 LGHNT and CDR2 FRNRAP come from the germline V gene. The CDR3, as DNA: TGTGCTAGTGGTTTGCCACCGGGACTACAGAGGAACCAAGAGACCCAGTACTTC. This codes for CASGLPPGLQRNQETQYF.

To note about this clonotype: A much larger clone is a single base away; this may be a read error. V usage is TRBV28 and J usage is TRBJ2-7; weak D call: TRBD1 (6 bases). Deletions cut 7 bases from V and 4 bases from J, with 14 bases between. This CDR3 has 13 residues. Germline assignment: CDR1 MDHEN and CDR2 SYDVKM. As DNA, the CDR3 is TGTGCCAGCATCCGACAGGTGAGGTACGAGCAGTACTTC. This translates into CASIRQVRYEQYF.

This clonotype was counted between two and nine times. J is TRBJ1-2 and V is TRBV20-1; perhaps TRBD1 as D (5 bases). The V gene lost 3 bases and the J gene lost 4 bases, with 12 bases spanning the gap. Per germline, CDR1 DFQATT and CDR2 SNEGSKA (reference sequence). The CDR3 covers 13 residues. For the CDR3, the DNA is TGCAGTGCTAGGTTTCCCGGGGCCTATGGCTACACCTTC. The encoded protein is CSARFPGAYGYTF.